Listed below are T cell receptor beta chains from one sample, sequenced in a study of blood T cell repertoires in COVID-19. Method: immunoSEQ multiplex PCR; TCRdb's copy keeps in-frame clones and lacks some. Here the sample spans about 190,000 clones, 65% to 80% being singletons. Sequenced sample: peripheral blood. The receptors shown here come from a woman between 45 and 65 years old with acute or convalescent COVID-19. Both conserved end residues are part of each CDR3. The order of the fields is V gene, CDR3 protein.

V gene: TRBV18
CDR3 protein: CASSRGDYGYTF

V gene: TRBV7-2
CDR3 protein: CASSHAFASGSADTQYF

V gene: TRBV6-5
CDR3 protein: CASSYAGGNTEAFF

V gene: TRBV5-8
CDR3 protein: CASSLVLRALDNEQFF

V gene: TRBV7-2
CDR3 protein: CASHTPTVNYGYTF

V gene: TRBV11-2
CDR3 protein: CASSLLTGELFF

V gene: TRBV10-3
CDR3 protein: CAIRPPGRENTEAFF

V gene: TRBV6-5
CDR3 protein: CASSFSDPGQNYGYTF

V gene: TRBV24-1
CDR3 protein: CATSGSGELFF

V gene: TRBV7-2
CDR3 protein: CASSLGTPYEQYF

V gene: TRBV6-5
CDR3 protein: CAGRQGGSSYEQYF

V gene: TRBV5-1
CDR3 protein: CASSFTSGVTTDTQYF

V gene: TRBV9
CDR3 protein: CASSRTGPGNTIYF